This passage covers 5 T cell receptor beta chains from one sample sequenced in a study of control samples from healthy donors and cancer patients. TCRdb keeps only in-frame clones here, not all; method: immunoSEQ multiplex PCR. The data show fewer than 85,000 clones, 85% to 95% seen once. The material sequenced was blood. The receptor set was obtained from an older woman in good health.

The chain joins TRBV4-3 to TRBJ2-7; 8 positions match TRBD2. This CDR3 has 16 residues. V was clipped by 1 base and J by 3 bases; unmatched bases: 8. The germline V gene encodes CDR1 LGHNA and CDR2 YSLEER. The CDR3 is CASSQGGGLESYEQYF. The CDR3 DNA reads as TGCGCCAGCAGCCAAGGGGGGGGACTAGAAAGCTACGAGCAGTACTTC.

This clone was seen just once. CDR3 amino acids: CASSVEAGGGFGYGYTF. As DNA, the CDR3 is TGTGCCAGCAGCGTAGAGGCAGGTGGGGGGTTCGGCTATGGCTACACCTTC. The rearrangement joins TRBV9 to TRBJ1-2, with a possible D match to TRBD1 (5 bases). Germline V gene sequence: CDR1 SGDLS, CDR2 YYNGEE. The CDR3 consists of 17 residues. Trimming shortened V by 0 bases and J by 4 bases, and 19 bases separated the two germline ends.

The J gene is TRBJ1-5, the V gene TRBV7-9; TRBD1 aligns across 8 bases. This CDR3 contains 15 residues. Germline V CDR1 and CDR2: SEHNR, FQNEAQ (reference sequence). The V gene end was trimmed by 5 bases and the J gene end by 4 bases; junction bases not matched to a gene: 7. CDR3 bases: TGTGCCAGCAGCCCGACAGGGGACGGTAATCAGCCCCAGCATTTT. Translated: CASSPTGDGNQPQHF.

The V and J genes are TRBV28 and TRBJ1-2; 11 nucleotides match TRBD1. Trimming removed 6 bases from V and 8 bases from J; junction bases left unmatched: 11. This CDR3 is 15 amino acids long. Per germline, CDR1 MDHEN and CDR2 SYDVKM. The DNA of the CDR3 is TGTGCCAGCAGCATTATCGGACAGGGGGCGAGCGGCTACACCTTC. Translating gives CASSIIGQGASGYTF.

The DNA of the CDR3 is TGTGCCAGCAGTTACTCGCGGGAGTGGGATGAGCAGTTCTTC. Amino acid sequence: CASSYSREWDEQFF. The chain recombines TRBV6-5 with TRBJ2-1, with 7 bases matching TRBD2. V trimming: 0 bases; J trimming: 8 bases; junction bases outside the gene matches: 4. Germline V gene sequence: CDR1 MNHEY, CDR2 SVGAGI. The CDR3 extends over 14 amino acids.